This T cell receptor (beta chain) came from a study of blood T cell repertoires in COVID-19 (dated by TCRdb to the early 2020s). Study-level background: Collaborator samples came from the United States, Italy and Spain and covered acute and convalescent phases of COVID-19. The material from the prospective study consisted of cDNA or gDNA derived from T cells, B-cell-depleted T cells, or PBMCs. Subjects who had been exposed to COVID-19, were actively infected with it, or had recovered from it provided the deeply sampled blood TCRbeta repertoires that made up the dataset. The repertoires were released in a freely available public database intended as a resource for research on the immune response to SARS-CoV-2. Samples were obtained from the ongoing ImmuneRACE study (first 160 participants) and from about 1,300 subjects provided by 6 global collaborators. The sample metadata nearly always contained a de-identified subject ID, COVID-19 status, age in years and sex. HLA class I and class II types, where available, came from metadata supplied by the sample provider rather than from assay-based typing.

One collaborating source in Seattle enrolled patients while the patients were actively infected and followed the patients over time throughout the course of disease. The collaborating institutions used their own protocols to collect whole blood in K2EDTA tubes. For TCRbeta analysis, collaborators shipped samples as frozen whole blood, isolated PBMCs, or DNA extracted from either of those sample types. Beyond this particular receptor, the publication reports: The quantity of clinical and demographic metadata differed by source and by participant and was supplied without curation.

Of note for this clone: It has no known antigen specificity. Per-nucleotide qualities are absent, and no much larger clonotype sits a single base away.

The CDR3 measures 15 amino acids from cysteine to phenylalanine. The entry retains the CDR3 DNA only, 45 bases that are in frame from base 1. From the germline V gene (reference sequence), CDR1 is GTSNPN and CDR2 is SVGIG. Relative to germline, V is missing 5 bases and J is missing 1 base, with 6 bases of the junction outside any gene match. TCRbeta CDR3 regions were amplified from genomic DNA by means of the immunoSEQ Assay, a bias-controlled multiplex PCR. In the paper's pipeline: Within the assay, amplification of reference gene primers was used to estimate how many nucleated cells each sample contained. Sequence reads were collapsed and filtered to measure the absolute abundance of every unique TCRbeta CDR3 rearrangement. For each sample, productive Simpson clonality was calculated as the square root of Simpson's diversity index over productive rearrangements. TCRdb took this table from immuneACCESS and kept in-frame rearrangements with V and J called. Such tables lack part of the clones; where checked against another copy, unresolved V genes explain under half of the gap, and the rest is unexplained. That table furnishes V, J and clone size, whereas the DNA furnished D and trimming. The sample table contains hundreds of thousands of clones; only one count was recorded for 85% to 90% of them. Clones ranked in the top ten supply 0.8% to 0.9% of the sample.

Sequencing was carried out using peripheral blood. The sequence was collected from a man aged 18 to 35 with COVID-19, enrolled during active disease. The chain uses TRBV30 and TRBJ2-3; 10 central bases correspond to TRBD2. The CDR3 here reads CAWQAGGAGTDTQYF. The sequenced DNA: TGTGCCTGGCAAGCGGGAGGGGCCGGCACAGATACGCAGTATTTT.